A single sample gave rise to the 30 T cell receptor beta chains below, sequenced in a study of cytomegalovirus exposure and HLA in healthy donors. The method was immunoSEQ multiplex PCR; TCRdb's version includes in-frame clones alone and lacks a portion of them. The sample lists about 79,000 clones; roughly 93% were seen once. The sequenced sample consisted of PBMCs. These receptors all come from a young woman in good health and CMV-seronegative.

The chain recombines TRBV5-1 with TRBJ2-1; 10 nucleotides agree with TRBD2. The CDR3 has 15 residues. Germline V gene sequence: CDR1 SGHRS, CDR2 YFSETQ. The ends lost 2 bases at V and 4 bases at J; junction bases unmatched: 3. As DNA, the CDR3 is TGCGCCAGCAGCTTTACTAGCGGGATATACAATGAGCAGTTCTTC. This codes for CASSFTSGIYNEQFF.

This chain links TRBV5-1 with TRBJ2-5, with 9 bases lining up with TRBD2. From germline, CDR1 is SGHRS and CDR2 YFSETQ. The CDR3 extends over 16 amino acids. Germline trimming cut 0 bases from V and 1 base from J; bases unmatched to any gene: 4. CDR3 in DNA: TGCGCCAGCAGCTTGGGTAGCGGGGGTACCCAAGAGACCCAGTACTTC. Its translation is CASSLGSGGTQETQYF.

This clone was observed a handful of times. CDR3 sequence: CASSEQAQETQYF. For the CDR3, the DNA is TGTGCCAGCAGTGAACAGGCCCAAGAGACCCAGTACTTC. The rearrangement uses TRBV6-1 and TRBJ2-5; D gene ambiguous. Trimming took off 2 bases at V and 1 base at J, with 5 bases between the two ends. CDR1 and CDR2 from the germline V gene are MNHNS and SASEGT. This CDR3 has 13 residues.

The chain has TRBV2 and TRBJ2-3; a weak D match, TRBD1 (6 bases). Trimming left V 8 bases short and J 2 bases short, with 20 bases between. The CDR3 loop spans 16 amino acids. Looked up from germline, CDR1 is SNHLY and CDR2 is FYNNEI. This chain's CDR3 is CASRGGGTHATDTQYF. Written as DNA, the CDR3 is TGTGCCAGCCGGGGTGGGGGCACCCACGCCACAGATACGCAGTATTTT.

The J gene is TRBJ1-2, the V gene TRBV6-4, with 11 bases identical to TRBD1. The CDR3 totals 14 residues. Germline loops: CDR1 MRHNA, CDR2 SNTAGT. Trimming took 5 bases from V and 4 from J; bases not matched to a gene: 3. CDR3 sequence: CASSPGQGVYGYTF. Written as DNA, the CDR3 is TGTGCCAGCAGTCCGGGACAGGGGGTCTATGGCTACACCTTC.

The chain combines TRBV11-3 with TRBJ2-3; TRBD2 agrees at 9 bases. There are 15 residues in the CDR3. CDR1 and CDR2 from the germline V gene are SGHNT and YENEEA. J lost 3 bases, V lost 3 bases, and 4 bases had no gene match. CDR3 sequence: CASSFPGLATDTQYF. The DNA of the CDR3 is TGTGCCAGCAGCTTCCCGGGACTAGCAACAGATACGCAGTATTTT.

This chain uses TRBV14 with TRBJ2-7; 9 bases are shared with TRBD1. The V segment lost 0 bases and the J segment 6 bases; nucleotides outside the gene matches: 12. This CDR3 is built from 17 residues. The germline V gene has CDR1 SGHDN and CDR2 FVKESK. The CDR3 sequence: CASSQDRPGQGSGEQYF. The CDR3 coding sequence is TGTGCCAGCAGCCAAGATCGACCCGGACAGGGGAGTGGCGAGCAGTACTTC.

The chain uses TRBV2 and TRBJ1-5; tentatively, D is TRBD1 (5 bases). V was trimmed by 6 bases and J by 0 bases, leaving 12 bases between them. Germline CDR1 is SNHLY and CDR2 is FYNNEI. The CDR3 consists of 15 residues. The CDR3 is CASSGHLLSNQPQHF. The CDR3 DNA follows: TGTGCCAGCAGCGGACACCTTCTTAGCAATCAGCCCCAGCATTTT.

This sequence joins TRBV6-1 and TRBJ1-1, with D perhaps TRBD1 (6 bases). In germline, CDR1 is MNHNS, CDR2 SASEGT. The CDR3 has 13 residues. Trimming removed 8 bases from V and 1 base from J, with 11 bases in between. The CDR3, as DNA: TGTGCCAGCCCGGGAGGGGGGAACACTGAAGCTTTCTTT. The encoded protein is CASPGGGNTEAFF.

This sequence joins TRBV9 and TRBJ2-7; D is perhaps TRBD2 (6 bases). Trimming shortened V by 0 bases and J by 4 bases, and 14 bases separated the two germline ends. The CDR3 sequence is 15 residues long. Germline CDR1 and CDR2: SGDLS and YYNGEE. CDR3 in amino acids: CASSVEGGTAYEQYF. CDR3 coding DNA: TGTGCCAGCAGCGTAGAGGGCGGGACTGCGTACGAGCAGTACTTC.

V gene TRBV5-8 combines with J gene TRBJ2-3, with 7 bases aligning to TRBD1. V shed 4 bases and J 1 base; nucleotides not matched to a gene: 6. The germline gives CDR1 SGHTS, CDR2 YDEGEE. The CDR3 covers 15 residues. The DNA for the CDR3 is TGTGCCAGCAGCCTAAGGGGGCACCGCACAGATACGCAGTATTTT. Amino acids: CASSLRGHRTDTQYF.

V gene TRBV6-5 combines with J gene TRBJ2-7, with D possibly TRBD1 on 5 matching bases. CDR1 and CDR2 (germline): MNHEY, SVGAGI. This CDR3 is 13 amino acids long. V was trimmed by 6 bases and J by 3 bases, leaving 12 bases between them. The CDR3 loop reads CASSQGVYYEQYF. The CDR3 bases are TGTGCCAGCAGCCAGGGCGTATACTACGAGCAGTACTTC.

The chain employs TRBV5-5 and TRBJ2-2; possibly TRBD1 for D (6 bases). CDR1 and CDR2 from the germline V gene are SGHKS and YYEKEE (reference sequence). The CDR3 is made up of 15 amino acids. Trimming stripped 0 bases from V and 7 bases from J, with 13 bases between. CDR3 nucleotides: TGTGCCAGCAGCTTGGATGGCCAGGGGTTCGGGGAGCTGTTTTTT. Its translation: CASSLDGQGFGELFF.

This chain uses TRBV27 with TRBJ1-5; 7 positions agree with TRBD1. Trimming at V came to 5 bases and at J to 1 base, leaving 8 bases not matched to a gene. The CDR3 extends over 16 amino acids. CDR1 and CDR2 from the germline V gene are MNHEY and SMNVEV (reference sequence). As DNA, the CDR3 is TGTGCCAGCAGTGGTCAGACAGGGACCAGCAATCAGCCCCAGCATTTT. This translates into CASSGQTGTSNQPQHF.

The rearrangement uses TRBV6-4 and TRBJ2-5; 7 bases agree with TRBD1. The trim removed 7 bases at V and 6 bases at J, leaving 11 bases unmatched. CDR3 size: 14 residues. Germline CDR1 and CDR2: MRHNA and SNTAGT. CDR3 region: CASTGQDCSKTQYF. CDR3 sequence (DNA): TGTGCCAGCACCGGACAGGATTGCTCAAAGACCCAGTACTTC.

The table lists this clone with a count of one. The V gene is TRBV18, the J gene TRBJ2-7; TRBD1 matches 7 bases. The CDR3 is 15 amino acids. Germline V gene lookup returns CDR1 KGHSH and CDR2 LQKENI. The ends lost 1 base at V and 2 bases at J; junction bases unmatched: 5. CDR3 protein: CASSPRTGQTYEQYF. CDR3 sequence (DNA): TGTGCCAGCTCACCACGTACGGGACAGACCTACGAGCAGTACTTC.

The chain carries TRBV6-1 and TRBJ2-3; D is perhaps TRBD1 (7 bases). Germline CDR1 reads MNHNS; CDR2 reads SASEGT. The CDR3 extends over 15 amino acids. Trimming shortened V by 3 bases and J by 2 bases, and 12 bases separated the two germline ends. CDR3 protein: CASSDRGADTDTQYF. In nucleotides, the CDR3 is TGTGCCAGCAGTGACAGGGGGGCAGACACAGATACGCAGTATTTT.

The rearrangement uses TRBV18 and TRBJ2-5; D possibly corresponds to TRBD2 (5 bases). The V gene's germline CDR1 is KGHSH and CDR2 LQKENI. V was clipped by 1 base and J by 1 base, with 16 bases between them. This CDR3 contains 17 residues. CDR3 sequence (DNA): TGTGCCAGCTCACCACAGCTGCGGTTCGGGATCCAAGAGACCCAGTACTTC. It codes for CASSPQLRFGIQETQYF.

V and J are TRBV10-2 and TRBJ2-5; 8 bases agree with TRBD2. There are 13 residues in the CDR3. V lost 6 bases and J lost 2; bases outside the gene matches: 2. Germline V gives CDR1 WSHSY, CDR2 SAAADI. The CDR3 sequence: CASRLAGQETQYF. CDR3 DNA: TGCGCCAGCAGATTAGCGGGGCAAGAGACCCAGTACTTC.

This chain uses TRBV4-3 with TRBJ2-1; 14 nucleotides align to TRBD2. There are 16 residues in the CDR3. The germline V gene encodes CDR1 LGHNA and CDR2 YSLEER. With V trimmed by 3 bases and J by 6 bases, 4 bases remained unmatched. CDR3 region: CASSHPGLAGANEQFF. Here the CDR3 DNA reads TGCGCCAGCAGCCATCCGGGACTAGCGGGGGCCAATGAGCAGTTCTTC.

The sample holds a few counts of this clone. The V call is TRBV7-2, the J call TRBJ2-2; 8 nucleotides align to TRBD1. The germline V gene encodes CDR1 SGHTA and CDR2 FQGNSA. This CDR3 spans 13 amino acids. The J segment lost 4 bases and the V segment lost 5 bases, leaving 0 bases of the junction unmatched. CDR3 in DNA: TGTGCCAGCAGCACAGGGGGCACCGGGGAGCTGTTTTTT. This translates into CASSTGGTGELFF.

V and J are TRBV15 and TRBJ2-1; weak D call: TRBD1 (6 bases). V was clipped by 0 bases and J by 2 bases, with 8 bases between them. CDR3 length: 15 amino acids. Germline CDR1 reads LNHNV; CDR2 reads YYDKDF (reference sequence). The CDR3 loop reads CATSRDQGTYNEQFF. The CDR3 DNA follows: TGTGCCACCAGCAGAGACCAGGGGACCTACAATGAGCAGTTCTTC.

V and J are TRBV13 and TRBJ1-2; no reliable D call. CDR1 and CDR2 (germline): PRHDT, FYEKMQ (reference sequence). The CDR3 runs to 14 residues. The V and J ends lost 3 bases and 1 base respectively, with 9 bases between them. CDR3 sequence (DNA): TGTGCCAGCAGCTTCACCGGGAGTAACTATGGCTACACCTTC. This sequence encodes CASSFTGSNYGYTF.

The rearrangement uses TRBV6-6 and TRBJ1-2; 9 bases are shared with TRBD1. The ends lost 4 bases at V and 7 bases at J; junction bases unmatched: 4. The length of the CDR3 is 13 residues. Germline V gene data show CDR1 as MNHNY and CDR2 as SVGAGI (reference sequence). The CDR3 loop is CASSSRTGAGYTF. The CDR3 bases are TGTGCCAGCAGTTCAAGGACAGGGGCTGGCTACACCTTC.

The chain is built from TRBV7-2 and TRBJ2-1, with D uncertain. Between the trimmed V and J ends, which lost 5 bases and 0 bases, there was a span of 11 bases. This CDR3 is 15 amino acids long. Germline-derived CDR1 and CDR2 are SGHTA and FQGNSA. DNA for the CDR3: TGTGCCAGCAGCAAAAGTACTTTCTCCTACAATGAGCAGTTCTTC. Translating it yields CASSKSTFSYNEQFF.

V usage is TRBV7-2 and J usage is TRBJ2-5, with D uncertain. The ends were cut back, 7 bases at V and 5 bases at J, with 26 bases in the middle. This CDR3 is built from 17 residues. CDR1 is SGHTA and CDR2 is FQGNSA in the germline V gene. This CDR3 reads CASTKSPDNLLHETQYF. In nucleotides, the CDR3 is TGTGCCAGCACCAAGAGTCCAGACAACCTACTCCATGAGACCCAGTACTTC.

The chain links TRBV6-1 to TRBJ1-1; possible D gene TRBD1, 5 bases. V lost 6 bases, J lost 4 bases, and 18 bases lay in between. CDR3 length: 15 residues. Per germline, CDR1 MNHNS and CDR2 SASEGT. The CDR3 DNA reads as TGTGCCAGCAGGGACCTCAGGGCCCTGGGCACTGAAGCTTTCTTT. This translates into CASRDLRALGTEAFF.

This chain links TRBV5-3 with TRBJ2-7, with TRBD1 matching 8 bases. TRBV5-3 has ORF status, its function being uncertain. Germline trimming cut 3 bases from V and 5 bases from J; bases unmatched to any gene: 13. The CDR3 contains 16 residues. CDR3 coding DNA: TGTGCCAGAAGCTATAATACGGACAGGGAATCCCACGAGCAGTACTTC. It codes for CARSYNTDRESHEQYF.

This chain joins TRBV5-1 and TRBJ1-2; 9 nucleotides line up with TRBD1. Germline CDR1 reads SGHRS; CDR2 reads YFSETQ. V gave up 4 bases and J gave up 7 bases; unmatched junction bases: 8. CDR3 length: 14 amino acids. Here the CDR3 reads CASSPGQGTRGYTF. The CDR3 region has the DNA TGCGCCAGCAGCCCGGGACAGGGAACGCGTGGCTACACCTTC.

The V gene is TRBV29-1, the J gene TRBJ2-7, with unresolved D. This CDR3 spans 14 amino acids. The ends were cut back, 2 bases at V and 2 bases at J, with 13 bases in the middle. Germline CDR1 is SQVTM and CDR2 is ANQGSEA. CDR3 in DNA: TGCAGCGTTGAACACGACACCAGCCCCTACGAGCAGTACTTC. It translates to CSVEHDTSPYEQYF.